These 21 T cell receptor beta chains came from one sample sequenced in a study of human T cells and chemical hapten exposure. MiXCR, run by TCRdb on the RACE reads, gives a single entry per CDR3 protein. The profile shows roughly 56,000 distinct CDR3 sequences, approximately 9.7% of them singletons. This sample's time point: pre-sensitization, week 0. Specified treatment: therapeutic diphenylcyclopropenone sensitization with weekly scalp DPC. Unfractionated whole blood yielded total RNA. Sequenced material: whole blood, taken in connection with sensitization to the hapten diphenylcyclopropenone (DPC). Receptor source: a woman under 40 with alopecia areata. Some clones in this sample may be carry-over from other donors' samples.

V and J are TRBV6-5 and TRBJ2-3, with D unclear. The CDR3 has 13 amino acids. Trimming took off 6 bases at V and 4 bases at J, with 11 bases between the two ends. Germline CDR1 and CDR2: MNHEY and SVGAGI. The DNA of the CDR3 is TGTGCCAGCAGCCGGGCCACTGCAGATACGCAGTATTTT. Translation gives CASSRATADTQYF.

The V and J genes are TRBV14 and TRBJ2-2; tentatively, D is TRBD1 (6 bases). Germline CDR1 and CDR2: SGHDN and FVKESK. CDR3 length: 15 amino acids. V dropped 5 bases and J dropped 4 bases, with 14 bases sitting between them. CDR3 region: CASSRDMLFTGELFF. CDR3 DNA sequence: TGTGCCAGCAGCAGGGACATGTTATTCACCGGGGAGCTGTTTTTT. The whole variable domain, filled in from reference TRBV14 and TRBJ2-2, reads EAGVTQFPSHSVIEKGQTVTLRCDPISGHDNLYWYRRVMGKEIKFLLHFVKESKQDESGMPNNRFLAERTGGTYSTLKVQPAELEDSGVYFCASSRDMLFTGELFFGEGSRLTVL.

A few counts support this clonotype. The chain uses TRBV29-1 and TRBJ2-7, with TRBD1 matching over 11 bases. Germline trimming cut 6 bases from V and 9 bases from J; bases unmatched to any gene: 10. Germline lookup yields CDR1 SQVTM and CDR2 ANQGSEA. The CDR3 is 13 amino acids. CDR3 nucleotide sequence: TGCAGCGTGCTCCGGGACAGGGGGACGGTGCAGTACTTC. It yields the protein CSVLRDRGTVQYF.

This clonotype was recorded a few times. The chain uses TRBV4-1 and TRBJ2-3; the D gene is possibly TRBD2 (6 bases). The CDR3 loop spans 17 amino acids. Trimming pared 3 bases from V and 0 bases from J, leaving 16 bases between. Germline V gene data show CDR1 as MGHRA and CDR2 as YSYEKL. The CDR3 protein is CASSQRRDVPSTDTQYF. CDR3 in DNA: TGCGCCAGCAGCCAGAGGCGGGACGTACCTAGCACAGATACGCAGTATTTT.

The chain employs TRBV29-1 and TRBJ1-5; perhaps TRBD1 as D (6 bases). CDR3 size: 14 residues. V was clipped by 7 bases and J by 0 bases, with 13 bases between them. Germline V gives CDR1 SQVTM, CDR2 ANQGSEA. CDR3 in amino acids: CSAREGGSNQPQHF. In DNA, the CDR3 is TGCAGCGCCAGGGAGGGGGGTAGCAATCAGCCCCAGCATTTT.

The table lists this clonotype with many counts. This chain connects TRBV2 to TRBJ2-1, with 8 bases fitting TRBD1. The CDR3 contains 15 residues. Trimming removed 2 bases from V and 3 bases from J; junction bases left unmatched: 3. Germline loops: CDR1 SNHLY, CDR2 FYNNEI. CDR3 coding DNA: TGTGCCAGCAGTGAATTAGGACAGGGCTACAATGAGCAGTTCTTC. It translates to CASSELGQGYNEQFF.

This clonotype was detected ten times or more. This chain joins TRBV28 and TRBJ2-3, with D uncertain. The CDR3 contains 13 residues. Germline V gives CDR1 MDHEN, CDR2 SYDVKM. The V end was cut by 10 bases, the J end by 2 bases, with 13 bases between. The CDR3 loop reads CATHYMYTDTQYF. DNA of the CDR3: TGTGCCACCCATTATATGTACACAGATACGCAGTATTTT.

CDR3 protein: CASSRERTGDTEAFF. The CDR3 DNA follows: TGTGCCAGCAGCCGGGAGCGGACAGGGGACACTGAAGCTTTCTTT. This chain uses TRBV5-5 with TRBJ1-1, with 9 bases matching TRBD1. Germline CDR1 is SGHKS and CDR2 is YYEKEE (reference sequence). Trimming took 4 bases from V and 3 from J; bases not matched to a gene: 7. The CDR3 is 15 amino acids.

This clonotype has a handful of counts. This sequence joins TRBV4-3 and TRBJ1-1, with 7 bases lining up with TRBD1. Trimming at V came to 2 bases and at J to 6 bases, leaving 9 bases not matched to a gene. Germline V CDR1 and CDR2: LGHNA, YSLEER. The CDR3 length is 15 residues. In DNA form, the CDR3 reads TGCGCCAGCAGCCAAACGGCAGGGGGAATCCCTGAAGCTTTCTTT. It yields the protein CASSQTAGGIPEAFF.

This clonotype was seen at least ten times. Here the CDR3 reads CASSYRVWGYTF. The CDR3 nucleotides are TGTGCCAGCAGCTACAGGGTGTGGGGCTACACCTTC. The V and J genes are TRBV7-2 and TRBJ1-2; D perhaps matches TRBD1 (6 bases). The V gene's germline CDR1 is SGHTA and CDR2 FQGNSA. The CDR3 runs to 12 residues. Between the trimmed V and J ends, which lost 4 bases and 8 bases, there was a span of 11 bases.

This clonotype turned up a few times. This chain joins TRBV20-1 and TRBJ2-7; possible D gene TRBD1, 5 bases. The CDR3 length is 14 residues. Trimming pared 6 bases from V and 2 bases from J, leaving 17 bases between. Germline CDR1 reads DFQATT; CDR2 reads SNEGSKA (reference sequence). This CDR3 is CSAQPQGQTYEQYF. The CDR3 region has the DNA TGCAGTGCCCAACCTCAGGGCCAAACCTACGAGCAGTACTTC.

This clonotype was found a few times. DNA of the CDR3: TGTGCCAGCATCGGGCAGAACTATGGCTACACCTTC. Its translation: CASIGQNYGYTF. V is TRBV28 and J is TRBJ1-2; D uncertain. Germline lookup yields CDR1 MDHEN and CDR2 SYDVKM. The CDR3 extends over 12 amino acids. Trimming pared 7 bases from V and 2 bases from J, leaving 8 bases between.

This clonotype was observed a handful of times. V usage is TRBV7-6 and J usage is TRBJ1-1; 12 nucleotides agree with TRBD1. The germline CDR1 and CDR2 sequences are SGHVS and FNYEAQ. This CDR3 has 17 residues. V trimming: 1 base; J trimming: 3 bases; junction bases outside the gene matches: 6. The CDR3 DNA is TGTGCCAGCAGCTTAGAACGGGACAGGGGGCGTGACACTGAAGCTTTCTTT. Its protein product is CASSLERDRGRDTEAFF.

This clonotype was observed a handful of times. V usage is TRBV21-1 and J usage is TRBJ2-7; TRBD1 is taken as the D call from the table, unchecked against the DNA. TRBV21-1 is reported as a pseudogene. The CDR3 runs to 17 residues. The CDR3 region is CASSKALGAGGSNEQYF. For the CDR3, the DNA is TGTGCCAGCAGCAAAGCGCTAGGCGCAGGGGGGAGCAACGAGCAGTACTTC.

This clonotype has a count of ten or more. V and J are TRBV6-1 and TRBJ2-7; 9 bases fit TRBD1. The CDR3 has 14 residues. The trim removed 5 bases at V and 5 bases at J, leaving 7 bases unmatched. Germline CDR1 reads MNHNS; CDR2 reads SASEGT. The CDR3: CASSNRDRVNEQYF. CDR3 in DNA: TGTGCCAGCAGTAACCGGGACAGGGTCAACGAGCAGTACTTC.

Turning to this clonotype: This CDR3 is missing its conserved last phenylalanine or tryptophan, likely due to a read error. The rearrangement uses TRBV18 and TRBJ1-1; D call uncertain. Trimming took 3 bases from V and 0 from J, leaving 8 bases between them. In germline, CDR1 is KGHSH, CDR2 LQKENI. This CDR3 is 14 amino acids long. The CDR3 reads CASSPQEMNTEAFL. CDR3 DNA sequence: TGTGCCAGCTCACCGCAGGAGATGAACACTGAAGCTTTCTTG.

This clonotype was seen many times. The J gene is TRBJ2-7, the V gene TRBV28; 7 nucleotides agree with TRBD1. The CDR3 covers 13 residues. Losses at the gene ends were 3 bases for V and 6 bases for J; bases not matched to a gene: 5. From germline, CDR1 is MDHEN and CDR2 SYDVKM. In DNA, the CDR3 is TGTGCCAGCAGTTTGCCCCCAGGGGGCGAGCAGTACTTC. Amino acid sequence: CASSLPPGGEQYF.

This chain uses TRBV6-5 with TRBJ1-5; 7 bases align to TRBD1. J gave up 4 bases and V 0 bases, and 3 bases lay outside the gene matches. CDR1 is MNHEY and CDR2 is SVGAGI in the germline V gene. The CDR3 totals 15 residues. CDR3 sequence: CASSYSRQGNQPQHF. The CDR3 bases are TGTGCCAGCAGTTACTCGAGACAGGGAAATCAGCCCCAGCATTTT.

In this sample, this clonotype turned up many times. This sequence joins TRBV28 and TRBJ1-5; D gene unclear. CDR3 length: 14 residues. Germline lookup yields CDR1 MDHEN and CDR2 SYDVKM. V dropped 10 bases and J dropped 2 bases, with 15 bases sitting between them. CDR3 sequence reads: CATLRTAGNQPQHF. DNA of the CDR3: TGTGCCACGCTGAGGACGGCAGGCAATCAGCCCCAGCATTTT.

This clonotype was found a few times. The chain links TRBV6-2 or TRBV6-3 to TRBJ2-3, with 7 bases identical to TRBD2. J lost 2 bases, V lost 6 bases, and 11 bases had no gene match. CDR3 length equals 16 residues. The germline CDR1 and CDR2 sequences are MNHEY and SVGEGT. The CDR3 spells CASSLGRVGDTDTQYF. The CDR3 nucleotides are TGTGCCAGCAGCCTAGGGAGGGTGGGGGACACAGATACGCAGTATTTT.

Ten or more counts support this clonotype. The CDR3 here is CASNGGRQGYSPLHF. The CDR3 region has the DNA TGTGCCAGTAATGGTGGGCGCCAGGGCTATTCACCCCTCCACTTT. V gene TRBV19 combines with J gene TRBJ1-6, with D maybe TRBD1 (5 bases). CDR3 size: 15 residues. CDR1 is LNHDA and CDR2 is SQIVND in the germline V gene (reference sequence). Trimming removed 7 bases at V and 8 bases at J, with 18 bases between.